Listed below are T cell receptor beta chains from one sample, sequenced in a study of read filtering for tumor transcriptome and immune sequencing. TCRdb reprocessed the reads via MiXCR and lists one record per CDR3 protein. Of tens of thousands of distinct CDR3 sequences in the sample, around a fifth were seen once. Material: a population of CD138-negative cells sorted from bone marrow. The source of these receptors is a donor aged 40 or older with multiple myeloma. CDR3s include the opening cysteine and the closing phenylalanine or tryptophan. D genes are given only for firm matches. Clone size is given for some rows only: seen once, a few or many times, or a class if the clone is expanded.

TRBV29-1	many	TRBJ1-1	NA	TGCAGCGTTGAGAGGGAGACCACTGAAGCTTTCTTT	CSVERETTEAFF
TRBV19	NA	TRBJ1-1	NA	TGTGCCAGTAGGATGAACACTGAAACTTTCTTT	CASRMNTETFF
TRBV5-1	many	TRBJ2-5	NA	TGCGCCAGCAGCTTGGGACTAGGTGGAGAGACCCAGTACTTC	CASSLGLGGETQYF
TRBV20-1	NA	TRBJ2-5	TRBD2	TGCAGTGCCACAAACGCGCGGGGGTCCCAAGAGACCCAGTACTTC	CSATNARGSQETQYF
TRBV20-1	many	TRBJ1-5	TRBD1	TGCAGTGCAGGGCAGGGGGAGCCCCAGCATTTT	CSAGQGEPQHF
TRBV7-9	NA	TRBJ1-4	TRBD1	TGTGCCAGCAGCTTATCGGCAGGGGGCACTGAAAAACTGTTTTTT	CASSLSAGGTEKLFF
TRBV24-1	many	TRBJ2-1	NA	TGTGCCACCAGTGATCCGACAGGAAAAAGCTCCTACAATGAGCAGTTCTTC	CATSDPTGKSSYNEQFF
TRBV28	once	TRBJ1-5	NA	TGTGCCAGCAGTCTCCTGGGACACTGGCCCCAGCATTTT	CASSLLGHWPQHF
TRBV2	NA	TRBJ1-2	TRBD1	TGTGCCAGCAGTTTGGTCAGGGGGGGATTCTATGGCTACACCTTC	CASSLVRGGFYGYTF
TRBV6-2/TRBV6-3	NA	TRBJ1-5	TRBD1	TGTGCCAGCAGAGGAATTGGACAGGGCGTTCAGCCCCAGCATTTT	CASRGIGQGVQPQHF
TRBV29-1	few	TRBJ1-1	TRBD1	TGCAGCGTTGAATCAGGGGGTACTGAAGCTTTCTTT	CSVESGGTEAFF
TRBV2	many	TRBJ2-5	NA	TGTGCCAGCAGTTCGGACAGAGGGGGGACCCAGTACTTC	CASSSDRGGTQYF
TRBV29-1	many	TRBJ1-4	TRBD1	TGCAGCGCTGGACAGGGGAACGATGAAAAACTGTTTTTT	CSAGQGNDEKLFF
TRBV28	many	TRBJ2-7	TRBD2	TGTGCCAGCAGTTTATCACTAGGCGGGGGGAGCGAGCAGTACTTC	CASSLSLGGGSEQYF
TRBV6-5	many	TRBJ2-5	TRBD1	TGTGCCAGCAGTCCAGCCGACAGGGGGCAAGAGACCCAGTACTTC	CASSPADRGQETQYF
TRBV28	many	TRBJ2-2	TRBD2	TGTGCCAGCAGAAGGACTAGCGGGGCCGGGGAGCTGTTTTTT	CASRRTSGAGELFF
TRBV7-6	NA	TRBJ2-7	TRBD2	TGTGCCAGCAGCTATAGCGGGGGCCTAGACTACGAGCAGTACTTC	CASSYSGGLDYEQYF
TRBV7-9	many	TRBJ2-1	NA	TGTGCCAGCAGCTTAGTACGGGGCGGGCAGTTCTTC	CASSLVRGGQFF
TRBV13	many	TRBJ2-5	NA	TGTGCCAGCAGCTCGGGGGAAGAGACCCAGTACTTC	CASSSGEETQYF
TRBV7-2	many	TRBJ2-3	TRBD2	TGTGCCAGCAGCTTGTCCAGCGGGGGCACAGATACGCAGTATTTT	CASSLSSGGTDTQYF
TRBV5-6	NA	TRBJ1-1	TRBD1	TGTGCCAGCAGCATCGCAGGGGGGTACACTGAAGCTTTCTTT	CASSIAGGYTEAFF
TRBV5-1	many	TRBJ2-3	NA	TGCGCCAGCAGCTTGGTACTAGGTGGCACAGATACGCAGTATTTT	CASSLVLGGTDTQYF
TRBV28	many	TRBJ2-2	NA	TGTGCCAGCAGTTTTACCTCCCCTGGGACCGGGGAGCTGTTTTTT	CASSFTSPGTGELFF
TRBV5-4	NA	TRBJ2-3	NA	TGTGCCAGCACCCTAGAAAGTTCAGCAGATACGCAGTATTTT	CASTLESSADTQYF
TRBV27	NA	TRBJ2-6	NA	TGTGCCAGCACGGGGATCGGGTCTGGGGCCAACGTCCTGACTTTC	CASTGIGSGANVLTF
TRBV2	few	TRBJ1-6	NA	TGTGCCAGCAGTGGAATCGCAGGCACAAATTCACCCCTCCACTTT	CASSGIAGTNSPLHF
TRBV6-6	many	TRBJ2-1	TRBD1	TGTGCCAGCAGGACAGGGGGCCCCCTCAATGAGCAGTTCTTC	CASRTGGPLNEQFF
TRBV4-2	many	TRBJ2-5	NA	TGTGCCAGCAGCCAAGAAGGGGCAGGGTCACAAGAGACCCAGTACTTC	CASSQEGAGSQETQYF
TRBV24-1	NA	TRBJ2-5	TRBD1	TGTGCCACCTCCCCGACAGGGGTTAAAAGGGAGACCCAGTACTTC	CATSPTGVKRETQYF
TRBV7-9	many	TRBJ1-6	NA	TGTGCCAGCAGCTTACCTTATTCACCCCTCCACTTT	CASSLPYSPLHF
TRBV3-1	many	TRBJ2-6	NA	TGTGCCAGCAGCCTCTCGCTTGGGGCCAACGTCCTGACTTTC	CASSLSLGANVLTF
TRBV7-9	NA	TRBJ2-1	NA	TGTGCCAGCAGCCCCTCGACTAGTTTTAATGAGCAGTTCTTC	CASSPSTSFNEQFF